This T cell receptor (beta chain) was recorded in a study of CD8 T cells in ankylosing spondylitis. Points from the study as a whole: In peripheral blood, disease-linked CD8+ clones occurred at relatively low frequencies. Reports say disease-linked clones showed up significantly more in matched ankylosing spondylitis synovial fluid. Blood of patients with ankylosing spondylitis appeared to be characterized by a TCR beta motif of eight highly homologous variants.

Quantitative barcoded 5'-RACE was used to prepare TCR beta libraries. From the 5' RACE reads, TCRdb called clonotypes with MiXCR, one entry per CDR3 protein. Found here are 220,000 or so distinct CDR3 sequences, roughly a tenth of them singletons; the top ten hold about a fifth. This clonotype was seen ten or more times. Its specificity is unknown. V lost 1 base to trimming and J lost 3 bases; unmatched junction nucleotides: 2. CDR3 length equals 14 residues. Germline assignment: CDR1 SGHRS and CDR2 YFSETQ. The source is a male donor with ankylosing spondylitis or in good health (not recorded which). What was sequenced was blood, either unsorted or a sorted T cell fraction (not recorded which). The rearrangement links TRBV5-1 to TRBJ2-7; 9 nucleotides agree with TRBD2. CDR3 in amino acids: CASSLQRGDYEQYF. The CDR3 DNA reads TGCGCCAGCAGCTTGCAGCGGGGGGACTACGAGCAGTACTTC.